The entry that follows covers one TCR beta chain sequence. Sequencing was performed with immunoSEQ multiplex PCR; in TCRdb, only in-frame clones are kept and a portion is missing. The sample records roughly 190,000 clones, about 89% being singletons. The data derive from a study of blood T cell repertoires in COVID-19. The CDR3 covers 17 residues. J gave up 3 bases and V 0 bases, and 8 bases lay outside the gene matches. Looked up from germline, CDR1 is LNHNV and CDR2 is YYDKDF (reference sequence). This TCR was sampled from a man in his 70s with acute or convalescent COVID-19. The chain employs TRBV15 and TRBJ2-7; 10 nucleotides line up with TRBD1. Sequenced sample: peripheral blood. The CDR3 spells CATSREAGQGVVYEQYF. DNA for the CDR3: TGTGCCACCAGCAGAGAGGCTGGACAGGGGGTAGTCTACGAGCAGTACTTC.